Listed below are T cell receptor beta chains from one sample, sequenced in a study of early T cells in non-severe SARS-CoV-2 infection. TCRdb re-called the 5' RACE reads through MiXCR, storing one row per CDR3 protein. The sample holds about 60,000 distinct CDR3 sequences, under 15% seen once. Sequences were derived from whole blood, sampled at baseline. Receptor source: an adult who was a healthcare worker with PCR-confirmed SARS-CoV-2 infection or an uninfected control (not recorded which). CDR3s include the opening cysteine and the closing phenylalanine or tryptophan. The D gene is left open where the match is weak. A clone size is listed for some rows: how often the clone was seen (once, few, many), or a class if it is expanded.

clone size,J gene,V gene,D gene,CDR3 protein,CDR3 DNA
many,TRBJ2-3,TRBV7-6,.,CASSLTGTLTDTQYF,TGTGCCAGCAGCTTAACAGGGACCCTCACAGATACGCAGTATTTT
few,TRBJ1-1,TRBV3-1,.,CASSPRGPNTEAFF,TGTGCCAGCAGCCCTCGGGGCCCGAACACTGAAGCTTTCTTT
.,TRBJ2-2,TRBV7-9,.,CASSFPRTAPNTGELFF,TGTGCCAGCAGCTTCCCTCGGACAGCCCCGAACACCGGGGAGCTGTTTTTT
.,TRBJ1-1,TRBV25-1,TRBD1,CASSPPPGDSTEAFF,TGTGCCAGCAGTCCGCCCCCAGGGGACAGCACTGAAGCTTTCTTT
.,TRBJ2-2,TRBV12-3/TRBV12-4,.,CASSHGTAGELFF,TGTGCCAGCAGTCACGGGACGGCCGGGGAGCTGTTTTTT
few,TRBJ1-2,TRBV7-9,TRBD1,CASSPGTGAYGYTF,TGTGCCAGCAGCCCCGGGACAGGGGCCTATGGCTACACCTTC
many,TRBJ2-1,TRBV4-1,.,CASSQDTEQFF,TGCGCCAGCAGCCAAGATACTGAGCAGTTCTTC
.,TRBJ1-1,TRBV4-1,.,CASSQELGRRDTEAFF,TGCGCCAGCAGCCAAGAACTTGGGCGGAGGGACACTGAAGCTTTCTTT
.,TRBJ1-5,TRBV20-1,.,CSARDPQVRSNQPQHF,TGCAGTGCTAGAGATCCTCAGGTTAGAAGCAATCAGCCCCAGCATTTT
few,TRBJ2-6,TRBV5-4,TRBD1,CASSSPGQGTNVLTF,TGTGCCAGCAGCTCCCCCGGACAGGGGACCAACGTCCTGACTTTC
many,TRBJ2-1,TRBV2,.,CASRGTLGQFF,TGTGCCAGCAGGGGGACGCTTGGGCAGTTCTTC
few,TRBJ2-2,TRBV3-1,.,CASSQNLGTNTGELFF,TGTGCCAGCAGTCAGAACCTGGGAACGAACACCGGGGAGCTGTTTTTT
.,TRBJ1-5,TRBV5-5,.,CASSLQEGVRQPQHF,TGTGCCAGCAGCTTACAGGAAGGGGTGAGACAGCCCCAGCATTTT
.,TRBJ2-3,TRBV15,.,CATSSSRVYGSDTQYF,TGTGCCACCAGCAGCTCCCGGGTCTACGGGTCAGATACGCAGTATTTT
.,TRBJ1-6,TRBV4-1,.,CASSQEEANSPLHF,TGCGCCAGCAGCCAAGAAGAAGCCAATTCACCCCTCCACTTT
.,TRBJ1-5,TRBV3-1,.,CASSRGGSSNQPQHF,TGTGCCAGCAGCCGGGGGGGCTCCAGCAATCAGCCCCAGCATTTT
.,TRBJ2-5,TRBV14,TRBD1,CASSSHARDRLDPQETRYF,TGTGCCAGCAGCTCTCATGCCCGGGACAGGCTTGATCCCCAAGAGACCCGGTACTTC
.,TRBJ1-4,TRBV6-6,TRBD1,CASRWTGGDEKLFF,TGTGCCAGCAGATGGACAGGGGGCGACGAAAAACTGTTTTTT
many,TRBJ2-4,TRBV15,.,CATSREQKNIQYF,TGTGCCACCAGCAGAGAACAGAAAAACATTCAGTACTTC
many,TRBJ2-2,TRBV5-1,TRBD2,CASSNHSGGPNTGELFF,TGCGCCAGCAGCAACCATAGCGGGGGCCCCAACACCGGGGAGCTGTTTTTT
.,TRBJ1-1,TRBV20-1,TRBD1,CSAMDQGVAGTEAFF,TGCAGTGCTATGGATCAGGGGGTAGCGGGCACTGAAGCTTTCTTT
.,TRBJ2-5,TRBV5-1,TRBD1,CASSSTGVETQYF,TGCGCCAGCAGCTCCACAGGGGTAGAGACCCAGTACTTC
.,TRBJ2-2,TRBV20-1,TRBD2,CSAQGLGGLAGIRGELFF,TGCAGTGCTCAGGGGCTAGGTGGTCTAGCGGGTATAAGAGGGGAGCTGTTTTTT
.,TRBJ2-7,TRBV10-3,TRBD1,CAISEHLKGASIYEQYF,TGTGCCATCAGTGAGCACTTAAAGGGGGCAAGTATCTACGAGCAGTACTTC
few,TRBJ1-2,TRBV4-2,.,CASSLEQNYGYTF,TGTGCCAGCAGCCTCGAACAAAACTATGGCTACACCTTC
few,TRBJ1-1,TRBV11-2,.,CASSLDWQGRTEAFF,TGTGCCAGCAGCTTAGATTGGCAGGGGAGGACTGAAGCTTTCTTT
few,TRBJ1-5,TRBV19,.,CASSSSHLIQPQHF,TGTGCCAGTAGCAGTTCGCATTTAATACAGCCCCAGCATTTT
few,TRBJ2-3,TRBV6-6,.,CASSYGGAYTQYF,TGTGCCAGCAGTTACGGAGGCGCATATACGCAGTATTTT
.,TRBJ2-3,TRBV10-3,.,CASAAERDTQYF,TGTGCCTCAGCAGCCGAACGTGATACGCAGTATTTT
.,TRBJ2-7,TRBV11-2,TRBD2,CASSSGTSGPNEQYF,TGTGCCAGCAGCAGCGGGACTAGCGGCCCCAACGAGCAGTACTTC
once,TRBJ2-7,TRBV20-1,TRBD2,CSASLRGGRYEQYF,TGCAGTGCTAGCCTCCGGGGGGGACGGTACGAGCAGTACTTC
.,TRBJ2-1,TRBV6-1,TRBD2,CASSELNSGYNEQFF,TGTGCCAGCAGTGAACTGAATAGCGGGTACAATGAACAGTTCTTC
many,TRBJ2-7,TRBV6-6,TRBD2,CASSYPLQAGASSYEQYF,TGTGCCAGCAGTTACCCCCTCCAAGCGGGGGCCTCCTCCTACGAGCAGTACTTC
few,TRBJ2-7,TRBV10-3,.,CAIKEASMSYEQYF,TGTGCCATCAAGGAGGCGAGCATGTCCTACGAGCAGTACTTC
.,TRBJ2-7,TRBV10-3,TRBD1,CAIRDRVAPYEQYF,TGTGCCATCAGGGACAGGGTAGCCCCCTACGAGCAGTACTTC
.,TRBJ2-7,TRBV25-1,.,CASSNPLGYEQYF,TGTGCCAGCAGTAACCCCCTTGGGTACGAGCAGTACTTC
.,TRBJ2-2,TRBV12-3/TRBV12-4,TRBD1,CASNRPGGPGELFF,TGTGCCAGCAACCGCCCAGGGGGCCCCGGGGAGCTGTTTTTT
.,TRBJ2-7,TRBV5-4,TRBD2,CASSSGLAGGLGDEQYF,TGTGCCAGCAGCTCGGGACTAGCGGGAGGGCTCGGCGACGAGCAGTACTTC
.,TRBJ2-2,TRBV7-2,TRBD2,CASSATTSGGRSGELFF,TGTGCCAGCAGCGCTACCACTAGCGGGGGGCGTAGCGGGGAGCTGTTTTTT
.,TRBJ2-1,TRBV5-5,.,CASSLGWGLQGSGGESSYNEQFF,TGTGCCAGCAGCTTGGGATGGGGTCTACAGGGATCCGGGGGAGAAAGCTCCTACAATGAGCAGTTCTTC
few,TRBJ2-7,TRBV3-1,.,CASSQDRHEQYF,TGTGCCAGCAGCCAAGATCGGCACGAGCAGTACTTC
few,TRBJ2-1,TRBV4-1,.,CASSQEWQALSYNEQFF,TGCGCCAGCAGCCAAGAGTGGCAGGCCCTCTCCTACAATGAGCAGTTCTTC
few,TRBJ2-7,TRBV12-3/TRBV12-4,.,CASSFYRGDEQYF,TGTGCCAGCAGTTTTTATAGGGGGGACGAGCAGTACTTC
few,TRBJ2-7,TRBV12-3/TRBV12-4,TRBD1,CASSLAGTVEGEQYF,TGTGCCAGCAGTTTAGCCGGGACAGTCGAAGGCGAGCAGTACTTC
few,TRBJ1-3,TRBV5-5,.,CASSLGQQGNTIYF,TGTGCCAGCAGCTTGGGGCAACAAGGAAACACCATATATTTT